The 30 T cell receptor beta chains below come from one sample, sequenced in a study of regulatory T cells in long-lasting Graves disease. Relying on iRepertoire HTBI primers and Arm-PCR of CDR3 regions, the team built TCR beta libraries. TCRdb re-analysed the multiplex PCR reads in MiXCR, keeping a single row per CDR3 protein. The table records fewer than 350,000 distinct CDR3 sequences, about a sixth of them present only once. Noted time point: newly diagnosed GD, antithyroid drugs for less than 3 months. Construction of the TCR library relied on RNA isolated from PBMCs. The sequencing used peripheral blood mononuclear cells (PBMCs), collected at new diagnosis, from a patient treated with antithyroid drugs. All receptors derive from a female donor with Graves disease.

This chain links TRBV12-5 with TRBJ1-5, with a tentative D call TRBD1 (6 bases). The V end was cut by 6 bases, the J end by 4 bases, with 19 bases between. The length of the CDR3 is 16 residues. CDR1 and CDR2 from the germline V gene are LGHNT and FRNRAP. The CDR3 DNA is TGTGCTAGTGGGGCCGGGGGCGGGATTGGTAATCAGCCCCAGCATTTT. Translating gives CASGAGGGIGNQPQHF.

About this clonotype itself: This likely traces to a read error, being one base from a far larger clone. V and J are TRBV27 and TRBJ2-1, with 7 bases matching TRBD2. The CDR3 has 14 residues. Germline CDR1 reads MNHEY; CDR2 reads SMNVEV (reference sequence). V shed 5 bases, J shed 8 bases, and the junction held 9 bases outside the gene matches. This CDR3 reads CASSGGRAVDEQFF. CDR3 nucleotides: TGTGCCAGCAGTGGAGGGAGGGCCGTGGATGAGCAGTTCTTC.

A word on this clonotype: Given a far larger clone just one base away, this is likely a sequencing read error. The chain carries TRBV7-2 and TRBJ2-1, with D uncertain. The germline CDR1 and CDR2 sequences are SGHTA and FQGNSA. Trimming left V 5 bases short and J 8 bases short, with 13 bases between. This CDR3 spans 13 amino acids. CDR3 nucleotide sequence: TGTGCCAGCAGCCTTTTTTGGGTGGATGAGCAGTTCTTC. Encoded protein: CASSLFWVDEQFF.

This clonotype was picked up many times. The J gene is TRBJ2-7, the V gene TRBV5-1, with TRBD2 matching 9 bases. CDR1 is SGHRS and CDR2 is YFSETQ in the germline V gene. The CDR3 is 13 amino acids. V dropped 5 bases and J dropped 6; count of bases not matched to a gene: 6. The CDR3 nucleotides are TGCGCCAGCAGTCCGGCGGGGGGGACCGAGCAGTACTTC. It specifies CASSPAGGTEQYF.

This clonotype was counted at least ten times. The rearrangement joins TRBV5-6 to TRBJ2-1; D unresolved. Germline V gene lookup returns CDR1 SGHDT and CDR2 YYEEEE. With 0 bases removed from V and 9 bases from J, the gap between germline ends came to 13 bases. The CDR3 is made up of 14 amino acids. CDR3 residues: CASSLGSTFGEQFF. The CDR3 bases are TGTGCCAGCAGCTTGGGGTCCACATTCGGTGAGCAGTTCTTC.

This clonotype has ten or more counts. The V call is TRBV3-1, the J call TRBJ2-5; perhaps TRBD1 as D (6 bases). CDR3 length: 14 residues. The V end was cut by 1 base, the J end by 2 bases, with 8 bases between. Germline V gives CDR1 LGHDT, CDR2 YNNKEL (reference sequence). In nucleotides, the CDR3 is TGTGCCAGCAGCCAAGGGGGGCTGCAAGAGACCCAGTACTTC. This encodes CASSQGGLQETQYF.

This clonotype was seen repeatedly, ten times or more. The CDR3 loop reads CASSPRTSGTQETQYF. CDR3 nucleotide sequence: TGTGCCAGCAGCCCCCGGACTAGCGGTACCCAAGAGACCCAGTACTTC. This chain joins TRBV12-3 or TRBV12-4 and TRBJ2-5; 10 nucleotides match TRBD2. This CDR3 is built from 16 residues. V trimming: 6 bases; J trimming: 1 base; junction bases outside the gene matches: 8.

This clonotype was counted a single time. The J gene is TRBJ2-5, the V gene TRBV2; D not certain. CDR3 length equals 10 residues. V dropped 7 bases and J dropped 5 bases, with 5 bases sitting between them. Germline lookup yields CDR1 SNHLY and CDR2 FYNNEI. The CDR3 sequence: CASMIETQYF. Written as DNA, the CDR3 is TGTGCCAGCATGATTGAGACCCAGTACTTC.

This clonotype was seen a handful of times. The V call is TRBV19, the J call TRBJ2-7; 13 nucleotides line up with TRBD2. Trimming took 5 bases from V and 3 from J; bases not matched to a gene: 4. The CDR3 extends over 15 amino acids. CDR1 is LNHDA, CDR2 SQIVND, per germline (reference sequence). The CDR3 protein is CASSSRTSGSYEQYF. The CDR3 bases are TGTGCCAGTAGTTCCCGGACTAGCGGGAGCTACGAGCAGTACTTC.

This clonotype has at least ten counts. J is TRBJ2-1 and V is TRBV12-3 or TRBV12-4, with TRBD2 identical over 10 bases. This CDR3 has 19 amino acids. V dropped 3 bases and J dropped 8; count of bases not matched to a gene: 19. The CDR3 protein is CASSFGRLAGQGGYDEQFF. As DNA, the CDR3 is TGTGCCAGCAGTTTTGGTAGACTAGCGGGTCAGGGGGGTTACGATGAGCAGTTCTTC.

This clonotype was counted ten times or more. DNA of the CDR3: TGTGCCAGCAGCTTACCAGGGGCAGTTAACACTGAAGCTTTCTTT. Protein: CASSLPGAVNTEAFF. V is TRBV7-9 and J is TRBJ1-1; TRBD1 is a possible D gene (6 bases). CDR1 SEHNR and CDR2 FQNEAQ come from the germline V gene (reference sequence). The V and J ends lost 2 bases and 2 bases respectively, with 12 bases between them. This CDR3 is built from 15 residues.

This clonotype occurred many times. The chain combines TRBV5-1 with TRBJ1-2, with D uncertain. The CDR3 consists of 13 residues. In germline, CDR1 is SGHRS, CDR2 YFSETQ. V lost 5 bases and J 5 bases, leaving 13 bases between the germline ends. CDR3 in DNA: TGCGCCAGCAGTGAGAGGGTGGGATATGGCTACACCTTC. Its protein is CASSERVGYGYTF.

This clonotype was detected ten times or more. This chain uses TRBV2 with TRBJ2-2; 10 bases line up with TRBD1. Trimming removed 5 bases from V and 1 base from J; junction bases left unmatched: 1. The CDR3 contains 15 residues. Germline values: CDR1 SNHLY, CDR2 FYNNEI. The CDR3 DNA reads TGTGCCAGCAGTTGGACAGGGGGGAACACCGGGGAGCTGTTTTTT. Protein: CASSWTGGNTGELFF.

To note about this clonotype: A read error is the likely source, as a far larger clone sits one nucleotide away. The conserved final phenylalanine or tryptophan is absent from the CDR3, which likely points to a read error. The chain has TRBV11-2 and TRBJ2-1; TRBD2 might be the D (5 bases). The J call is doubtful: the DNA matches TRBJ2-5 better. The CDR3 consists of 14 residues. Germline V gene data show CDR1 as SGHAT and CDR2 as FQNNGV. The CDR3 protein is CASSFEGSQETQYS. The CDR3 DNA sequence: TGTGCCAGCAGCTTTGAGGGCAGCCAAGAGACCCAGTACTCC.

The gene calls are TRBV5-1 and TRBJ2-3; 8 positions match TRBD1. In germline, CDR1 is SGHRS, CDR2 YFSETQ. J was trimmed by 1 base and V by 0 bases; bases with no gene match: 1. The CDR3 is made up of 15 amino acids. This CDR3 reads CASSLGDRRTDTQYF. Here the CDR3 DNA reads TGCGCCAGCAGCTTGGGGGACAGGCGCACAGATACGCAGTATTTT.

There are a few counts of this clonotype. Here the CDR3 reads CASSPSGRSYEQYF. The CDR3 DNA sequence: TGCGCCAGCAGCCCTAGCGGGAGGTCCTACGAGCAGTACTTC. The rearrangement links TRBV4-1 to TRBJ2-7; 11 positions match TRBD2. Per germline, CDR1 MGHRA and CDR2 YSYEKL. V was clipped by 4 bases and J by 1 base; unmatched bases: 0. The CDR3 is 14 residues long.

This clonotype came up once. V and J are TRBV5-1 and TRBJ2-7; maybe TRBD1 (5 bases). The CDR3 is made up of 17 amino acids. Germline V gene data show CDR1 as SGHRS and CDR2 as YFSETQ. Trimming took off 0 bases at V and 5 bases at J, with 21 bases between the two ends. The CDR3 loop is CASSLAPLQVRRDEQYF. The CDR3 nucleotides read TGCGCCAGCAGCTTGGCCCCCTTACAGGTGCGCAGAGACGAGCAGTACTTC.

This clonotype has at least ten counts. This chain connects TRBV2 to TRBJ2-6; either TRBD1 or TRBD2 may fit D (5 bases each). There are 14 residues in the CDR3. Germline-derived CDR1 and CDR2 are SNHLY and FYNNEI. V shed 10 bases and J shed 4 bases, with 14 bases lying between them. Here the CDR3 reads CATQVGAGANVLTF. CDR3 bases: TGTGCCACCCAGGTCGGGGCCGGGGCCAACGTCCTGACTTTC. Based on the CDR3 plus reference TRBV2 and TRBJ2-6, the full variable domain is EPEVTQTPSHQVTQMGQEVILRCVPISNHLYFYWYRQILGQKVEFLVSFYNNEISEKSEIFDDQFSVERPDGSNFTLKIRSTKLEDSAMYFCATQVGAGANVLTFGAGSRLTVL.

The table lists this clonotype with many counts. This chain joins TRBV24-1 and TRBJ2-1, with 8 nucleotides matching TRBD1. The CDR3 is 15 residues long. The germline V gene has CDR1 KGHDR and CDR2 SFDVKD. Trimming removed 3 bases from V and 8 bases from J; junction bases left unmatched: 8. The CDR3 is CATSDNQGARDEQFF. CDR3 in DNA: TGTGCCACCAGTGATAACCAGGGGGCCAGGGATGAGCAGTTCTTC.

In its sample, this clonotype was seen many times. The chain carries TRBV3-1 and TRBJ2-4; 10 bases match TRBD1. V was pared by 3 bases and J by 5 bases, with 10 bases of the junction left unmatched. This CDR3 spans 17 amino acids. Germline lookup yields CDR1 LGHDT and CDR2 YNNKEL (reference sequence). CDR3 region: CASSHGPGTGEQNIQYF. CDR3 coding DNA: TGTGCCAGCAGCCACGGTCCAGGGACAGGGGAACAAAACATTCAGTACTTC.

The V and J genes are TRBV5-6 and TRBJ2-1; D is ambiguous. Per germline, CDR1 SGHDT and CDR2 YYEEEE. The CDR3 is made up of 16 amino acids. Trimming pared 4 bases from V and 5 bases from J, leaving 19 bases between. The CDR3 spells CASSPNRLGLNNEQFF. CDR3 DNA sequence: TGTGCCAGCAGCCCCAATAGGTTGGGCCTGAACAATGAGCAGTTCTTC.

Remarks on this clonotype: A read error may be the cause here, since a much bigger clone is one base away. The CDR3 DNA reads as TGTGCCAGCAGTTACCTAGCGAGAGGCACAGATACGCAGTATTTT. Translating it yields CASSYLARGTDTQYF. This chain connects TRBV6-5 to TRBJ2-3, with D maybe TRBD2 (6 bases). The CDR3 consists of 15 residues. Trimming shortened V by 2 bases and J by 1 base, and 10 bases separated the two germline ends. Germline V gene lookup returns CDR1 MNHEY and CDR2 SVGAGI.

This clonotype has ten or more counts. The chain links TRBV7-6 to TRBJ2-7; 9 bases agree with TRBD2. The germline V gene encodes CDR1 SGHVS and CDR2 FNYEAQ. V dropped 2 bases and J dropped 4; count of bases not matched to a gene: 21. This CDR3 is 20 amino acids long. CDR3 coding DNA: TGTGCCAGCAGCTTAATCGAACCCGCGGGGGGGAGGGGGCGTATGTACGAGCAGTACTTC. Translating it yields CASSLIEPAGGRGRMYEQYF.

Notes on this clonotype: A much larger clone lies one base from this, so it may be a read error. Because the CDR3 is missing its conserved closing phenylalanine or tryptophan, this is likely a read error. This sequence joins TRBV7-9 and TRBJ2-1; either TRBD1 or TRBD2 may supply D (5 bases each). V lost 0 bases and J lost 9, with 9 bases in between. The germline CDR1 and CDR2 sequences are SEHNR and FQNEAQ (reference sequence). The CDR3 extends over 13 amino acids. The CDR3 sequence is CASSLALGAEQFY. CDR3 bases: TGTGCCAGCAGCTTAGCGCTCGGGGCTGAGCAGTTCTAC.

This clonotype was seen many times. The chain uses TRBV2 and TRBJ2-7; 8 positions agree with TRBD2. The CDR3 covers 16 residues. Germline V gene lookup returns CDR1 SNHLY and CDR2 FYNNEI. V lost 4 bases, J lost 6 bases, and 14 bases stayed unmatched. The CDR3 reads CASSGITGRALSEQYF. The CDR3 region has the DNA TGTGCCAGCAGTGGCATTACCGGGAGGGCCTTAAGCGAGCAGTACTTC.

Many counts were recorded for this clonotype. This chain joins TRBV30 and TRBJ2-3; possible D gene TRBD2, 5 bases. The CDR3 runs 12 residues. Germline loops: CDR1 GTSNPN, CDR2 SVGIG (reference sequence). Trimming pared 4 bases from V and 6 bases from J, leaving 11 bases between. CDR3 nucleotide sequence: TGTGCCTGGATAGGAGGTGGCGATACGCAGTATTTT. Protein: CAWIGGGDTQYF.

This clonotype was counted many times. The V call is TRBV12-3 or TRBV12-4, the J call TRBJ2-1, with D hard to call. The CDR3 length is 12 residues. The germline V and J ends were trimmed by 5 bases and 15 bases, with 17 bases remaining between them. In nucleotides, the CDR3 is TGTGCCAGCAGTCCCCCGGGCCTCAACCCGTTCTTC. It specifies CASSPPGLNPFF.

With respect to this clonotype: This likely traces to a read error, being one base from a far larger clone. The chain uses TRBV7-9 and TRBJ2-7, with D possibly called TRBD1 or TRBD2 (7 bases each). Germline-derived CDR1 and CDR2 are SEHNR and FQNEAQ (reference sequence). The ends were cut back, 4 bases at V and 7 bases at J, with 26 bases in the middle. The CDR3 totals 17 residues. CDR3 sequence: CASSSSSGGGSDLEQYF. The CDR3 nucleotides read TGTGCCAGCAGCTCCTCCTCAGGGGGGGGTTCTGACCTTGAGCAGTACTTC.

This clonotype was detected ten times or more. The gene calls are TRBV7-9 and TRBJ2-1; 15 bases are a match to TRBD2. In germline, CDR1 is SEHNR, CDR2 FQNEAQ (reference sequence). J lost 9 bases, V lost 5 bases, and 11 bases had no gene match. The CDR3 length is 17 residues. The CDR3 reads CASSIPGLAGGPGEQFF. CDR3 DNA sequence: TGTGCCAGCAGCATACCGGGACTAGCGGGAGGTCCCGGTGAGCAGTTCTTC.

The V gene is TRBV9, the J gene TRBJ2-7, with 7 bases matching TRBD2. The junction had 10 bases not matched to a gene; V was cut back by 0 bases and J by 4 bases. The CDR3 loop spans 16 amino acids. CDR1 and CDR2 from the germline V gene are SGDLS and YYNGEE. The CDR3: CASSVGGGSTGYEQYF. The CDR3 nucleotides are TGTGCCAGCAGCGTAGGTGGCGGGAGTACAGGATACGAGCAGTACTTC.